The source of this TCR beta chain is a study of T-cell reconstitution after alpha-beta-depleted transplantation in children. Study-wide findings and caveats: It was newly produced T cells that mostly accounted for T-cell counts and diversity one year after transplant. Two months or so post-transplant, alpha-beta T cells reportedly derived from several hundred expanded graft clones. The study traced high day-60 TCRbeta diversity in some patients to surviving recipient T cells and thymic progenitors.

Germline lookup yields CDR1 MNHNS and CDR2 SASEGT. Trimming at V came to 2 bases and at J to 1 base, leaving 5 bases not matched to a gene. The CDR3 has 16 residues. Preparing the TCRbeta library involved the use of unique molecular identifiers. TCRdb fed the PCR reads into MiXCR, producing one record per CDR3 protein. The sample carries fewer than 550,000 distinct CDR3 sequences, roughly 10% recorded once. This clonotype showed up many times. The antigen is unknown. This rearrangement joins TRBV6-1 to TRBJ1-5; 7 bases agree with TRBD1. The source is a child between 2 and 9 years old with inherited bone marrow failure, due to receive a stem cell transplant. This specimen consisted of PBMCs, obtained before TCRalphabeta/CD19-depleted stem cell transplant. The CDR3 region has the DNA TGTGCCAGCAGTGAATTCTACAGGGGAAGCAATCAGCCCCAGCATTTT. Its translation is CASSEFYRGSNQPQHF.